The 32 T cell receptor beta chains below come from one sample, sequenced in a study of cytomegalovirus exposure and HLA in healthy donors. The repertoire was sequenced with immunoSEQ multiplex PCR; TCRdb's copy has only in-frame clones and lacks some. The sample has 100,000 to 150,000 clones; roughly 93% are singletons. The material sequenced was PBMCs. The receptors come from a woman under 30 in good health and CMV-seronegative.

This sequence joins TRBV9 and TRBJ2-7, with D maybe TRBD1 (5 bases). This CDR3 has 15 residues. Trimming removed 3 bases from V and 3 bases from J, with 16 bases in between. CDR1 is SGDLS, CDR2 YYNGEE, per germline. CDR3: CASSAQENHNYEQYF. CDR3 DNA sequence: TGTGCCAGCAGCGCACAGGAGAACCACAACTACGAGCAGTACTTC.

The chain recombines TRBV12-5 with TRBJ2-7; TRBD1 matches 10 bases. Germline lookup yields CDR1 LGHNT and CDR2 FRNRAP. The CDR3 has 16 residues. V lost 1 base to trimming and J lost 2 bases; unmatched junction nucleotides: 5. CDR3 in amino acids: CASGLDQGTGAYEQYF. CDR3 nucleotides: TGTGCTAGTGGTTTGGATCAGGGGACAGGGGCCTACGAGCAGTACTTC.

The chain recombines TRBV4-1 with TRBJ2-3; no clear D. V lost 0 bases and J lost 4, with 14 bases in between. Germline V lookup: CDR1 MGHRA, CDR2 YSYEKL. The CDR3 runs 16 residues. The CDR3 nucleotides read TGCGCCAGCAGCCAAGAGGCGGCCTTCCGGGCAGATACGCAGTATTTT. This encodes CASSQEAAFRADTQYF.

J is TRBJ1-5 and V is TRBV28; D is unresolved. Germline V lookup: CDR1 MDHEN, CDR2 SYDVKM. The CDR3 consists of 11 residues. The V end lost 4 bases, the J end lost 6 bases, and 4 bases lay between the germline ends. The CDR3 region has the DNA TGTGCCAGCAGTTATAGTCAGCCCCAGCATTTT. Amino acid sequence: CASSYSQPQHF.

This chain links TRBV6-5 with TRBJ2-7; tentative D call: TRBD2 (5 bases). This CDR3 comprises 14 residues. V lost 4 bases and J 5 bases, leaving 15 bases between the germline ends. From germline, CDR1 is MNHEY and CDR2 SVGAGI. CDR3 amino acids: CASSSEGAPHEQYF. The DNA for the CDR3 is TGTGCCAGCAGTTCTGAGGGCGCCCCCCACGAGCAGTACTTC.

The rearrangement uses TRBV2 and TRBJ2-7, with D perhaps TRBD1 (6 bases). CDR3 length: 15 residues. Trimming pared 6 bases from V and 2 bases from J, leaving 17 bases between. Germline V CDR1 and CDR2: SNHLY, FYNNEI. In DNA, the CDR3 is TGTGCCAGCAGCCTTTCCGCAGGGGCGACCTACGAGCAGTACTTC. Its protein is CASSLSAGATYEQYF.

This clone was seen only once. The chain employs TRBV6-5 and TRBJ1-2; D may be TRBD1 (6 bases). Germline CDR1 MNHEY, CDR2 SVGAGI. The germline V and J ends were trimmed by 6 bases and 7 bases, with 21 bases remaining between them. This CDR3 has 15 amino acids. The CDR3 here is CASSPDRRINLGYTF. The CDR3 DNA is TGTGCCAGCAGCCCCGACAGGAGAATTAACCTTGGCTACACCTTC.

The rearrangement links TRBV28 to TRBJ2-3; D may be TRBD2 (6 bases). V gave up 5 bases and J gave up 4 bases, with 13 bases separating them. CDR1 MDHEN and CDR2 SYDVKM come from the germline V gene. The CDR3 totals 14 residues. This chain's CDR3 is CASSNQGGADTQYF. The CDR3 DNA is TGTGCCAGCAGTAACCAGGGAGGAGCAGATACGCAGTATTTT.

The rearrangement uses TRBV7-6 and TRBJ2-2; D possibly corresponds to TRBD1 (6 bases). CDR3 length: 15 residues. Germline lookup yields CDR1 SGHVS and CDR2 FNYEAQ. The germline V and J ends were trimmed by 2 bases and 6 bases, with 13 bases remaining between them. The CDR3 coding sequence is TGTGCCAGCAGCTTAAGAGGGGGTACACCCGGGGAGCTGTTTTTT. It translates to CASSLRGGTPGELFF.

The chain joins TRBV7-9 to TRBJ2-7, with TRBD2 identical over 8 bases. The V segment lost 5 bases and the J segment 6 bases; nucleotides outside the gene matches: 3. Germline values: CDR1 SEHNR, CDR2 FQNEAQ (reference sequence). CDR3 length: 12 residues. The CDR3 reads CASSPTSAEQYF. The CDR3 coding sequence is TGTGCCAGCAGCCCGACTAGCGCCGAGCAGTACTTC.

The V and J genes are TRBV5-6 and TRBJ1-1, with unresolved D. Trimming took 4 bases from V and 0 from J, leaving 13 bases between them. Germline V gene data show CDR1 as SGHDT and CDR2 as YYEEEE. This CDR3 comprises 15 residues. The CDR3 here is CASSGLINLNTEAFF. The CDR3 nucleotides read TGTGCCAGCAGCGGGCTAATTAACTTGAACACTGAAGCTTTCTTT.

This chain uses TRBV4-1 with TRBJ1-1; D call uncertain. CDR3 size: 12 residues. The germline V gene encodes CDR1 MGHRA and CDR2 YSYEKL. Trimming cost V 4 bases and J 4 bases, with 7 bases left between them. This CDR3 reads CASSPSPTEAFF. The CDR3 DNA follows: TGCGCCAGCAGCCCTAGCCCCACTGAAGCTTTCTTT.

This clone was counted a single time. The rearrangement links TRBV5-1 to TRBJ2-5; weak D call: TRBD2 (5 bases). Germline CDR1 reads SGHRS; CDR2 reads YFSETQ. V was trimmed by 0 bases and J by 2 bases, leaving 14 bases between them. The CDR3 contains 16 residues. The CDR3 nucleotides read TGCGCCAGCAGCTTGGAACCGGCGGGCATTCAAGAGACCCAGTACTTC. This translates into CASSLEPAGIQETQYF.

J is TRBJ2-1 and V is TRBV28, with 8 bases matching TRBD2. This CDR3 is built from 18 residues. V dropped 4 bases and J dropped 8; count of bases not matched to a gene: 19. CDR1 MDHEN and CDR2 SYDVKM come from the germline V gene. The CDR3 is CASSWFQAGALKYDEQFF. DNA for the CDR3: TGTGCCAGCAGTTGGTTTCAAGCGGGAGCGTTGAAGTACGATGAGCAGTTCTTC.

The chain employs TRBV7-9 and TRBJ2-5; 7 bases fit TRBD2. The CDR3 length is 15 residues. V lost 1 base and J lost 4; bases outside the gene matches: 6. Germline assignment: CDR1 SEHNR and CDR2 FQNEAQ (reference sequence). The CDR3 DNA is TGTGCCAGCAGCTTAGAAGGAGGGAGGGGAGAGACCCAGTACTTC. Protein sequence: CASSLEGGRGETQYF.

The genes are TRBV30 and TRBJ1-4; 9 bases line up with TRBD1. Losses at the gene ends were 5 bases for V and 8 bases for J; bases not matched to a gene: 6. Germline CDR1 GTSNPN, CDR2 SVGIG (reference sequence). The CDR3 has 13 amino acids. CDR3 sequence (DNA): TGTGCCTGGCACAGGGGGCTTAGCGAAAAACTGTTTTTT. It codes for CAWHRGLSEKLFF.

The rearrangement joins TRBV18 to TRBJ1-1, with D possibly matching TRBD1 (5 bases). CDR1 is KGHSH and CDR2 is LQKENI in the germline V gene. This CDR3 has 13 residues. Trimming shortened V by 3 bases and J by 6 bases, and 11 bases separated the two germline ends. The CDR3 loop reads CASSPSSGAEAFF. DNA of the CDR3: TGTGCCAGCTCACCGTCTTCGGGGGCTGAAGCTTTCTTT.

The table lists this clone with a count of one. The chain is built from TRBV5-4 and TRBJ2-1; 10 positions match TRBD2. The CDR3 length is 15 residues. The germline gives CDR1 SGHNT, CDR2 YYREEE (reference sequence). Trimming removed 2 bases from V and 8 bases from J; junction bases left unmatched: 7. Written as DNA, the CDR3 is TGTGCCAGCAGCTTTAGCCCGCTAGCGGGAGATGAGCAGTTCTTC. Protein product: CASSFSPLAGDEQFF.

This clone appeared a single time. The chain carries TRBV5-1 and TRBJ1-2; D gene uncertain. The V end was cut by 5 bases, the J end by 0 bases, with 5 bases between. Germline CDR1 is SGHRS and CDR2 is YFSETQ. The CDR3 spans 12 residues. The CDR3 reads CASRPTNYGYTF. CDR3 bases: TGCGCCAGCAGGCCTACTAACTATGGCTACACCTTC.

This clone was observed a single time. The chain is built from TRBV28 and TRBJ1-3; possible D gene TRBD1, 5 bases. CDR1 and CDR2 from the germline V gene are MDHEN and SYDVKM. Trimming pared 8 bases from V and 2 bases from J, leaving 22 bases between. The CDR3 length is 17 residues. The CDR3 DNA reads TGTGCCAGCGTGGGGGAAAAGGGAGGGAGGCCTGGAAACACCATATATTTT. Its protein is CASVGEKGGRPGNTIYF.

This clone came up once. The chain is built from TRBV2 and TRBJ2-2, with D uncertain. In germline, CDR1 is SNHLY, CDR2 FYNNEI. The germline V and J ends were trimmed by 5 bases and 0 bases, with 7 bases remaining between them. CDR3 size: 14 residues. CDR3 protein: CASSTTSNTGELFF. The CDR3 coding sequence is TGTGCCAGCAGTACGACTTCGAACACCGGGGAGCTGTTTTTT.

This clone appeared once. This chain uses TRBV6-5 with TRBJ1-1; the D is unclear. The V gene lost 6 bases and the J gene lost 6 bases, with 17 bases spanning the gap. The CDR3 loop spans 14 amino acids. Per germline, CDR1 MNHEY and CDR2 SVGAGI. CDR3 in amino acids: CASRLSYDGAEAFF. The CDR3 DNA reads as TGTGCCAGCAGACTCAGCTACGACGGGGCTGAAGCTTTCTTT.

The chain couples TRBV7-9 to TRBJ1-2, with 8 bases lining up with TRBD1. The CDR3 covers 15 residues. CDR1 is SEHNR and CDR2 is FQNEAQ in the germline V gene (reference sequence). Trimming at V came to 2 bases and at J to 8 bases, leaving 10 bases not matched to a gene. CDR3 loop: CASSLFPQGARGYTF. Written as DNA, the CDR3 is TGTGCCAGCAGCTTATTTCCTCAGGGGGCGCGAGGCTACACCTTC.

CDR3 protein: CASEIAGNTIYF. The CDR3 DNA sequence: TGTGCCAGCGAAATAGCTGGAAACACCATATATTTT. The V gene is TRBV2, the J gene TRBJ1-3; D is ambiguous. Germline CDR1 is SNHLY and CDR2 is FYNNEI. The CDR3 length is 12 residues. With 8 bases removed from V and 2 bases from J, the gap between germline ends came to 7 bases. Combining the CDR3 with reference TRBV2 and TRBJ1-3 gives the whole variable domain EPEVTQTPSHQVTQMGQEVILRCVPISNHLYFYWYRQILGQKVEFLVSFYNNEISEKSEIFDDQFSVERPDGSNFTLKIRSTKLEDSAMYFCASEIAGNTIYFGEGSWLTVV.

The rearrangement joins TRBV27 to TRBJ2-2; tentative D call: TRBD1 (5 bases). The CDR3 has 16 amino acids. Trimming shortened V by 3 bases and J by 2 bases, and 13 bases separated the two germline ends. Germline V gene lookup returns CDR1 MNHEY and CDR2 SMNVEV (reference sequence). The CDR3, as DNA: TGTGCCAGCAGTTTGGGGTCGACAGCAAACACCGGGGAGCTGTTTTTT. This translates into CASSLGSTANTGELFF.

The genes are TRBV27 and TRBJ2-7, with TRBD2 as a possible D gene (6 bases). The CDR3 consists of 14 residues. Deletions cut 9 bases from V and 4 bases from J, with 19 bases between. Germline V lookup: CDR1 MNHEY, CDR2 SMNVEV (reference sequence). CDR3 nucleotide sequence: TGTGCCAGTGTACCGAGGGCGGGGTTTTACGAGCAGTACTTC. As protein: CASVPRAGFYEQYF.

Here the CDR3 reads CASSRDRGADTQYF. CDR3 DNA sequence: TGTGCCAGCAGCCGGGACAGGGGCGCAGATACGCAGTATTTT. V usage is TRBV7-2 and J usage is TRBJ2-3; 10 nucleotides line up with TRBD1. The germline CDR1 and CDR2 sequences are SGHTA and FQGNSA. V shed 5 bases and J 4 bases; nucleotides not matched to a gene: 3. The CDR3 is 14 amino acids.

CDR3 sequence (DNA): TGTGCCAGTAACCCGTGGACAGGGGACGACTATGGCTACACCTTC. Translating it yields CASNPWTGDDYGYTF. The chain has TRBV19 and TRBJ1-2; 9 positions agree with TRBD1. Germline CDR1 and CDR2: LNHDA and SQIVND (reference sequence). The CDR3 runs 15 residues. J gave up 3 bases and V 7 bases, and 9 bases lay outside the gene matches.

The V gene is TRBV11-2, the J gene TRBJ1-2; 8 positions agree with TRBD1. The CDR3 has 15 residues. CDR1 and CDR2 from the germline V gene are SGHAT and FQNNGV. The J segment lost 12 bases and the V segment lost 0 bases, leaving 12 bases of the junction unmatched. The CDR3 loop is CASSLDRGTGLSHTF. The CDR3 nucleotides are TGTGCCAGCAGCTTAGATCGAGGGACAGGATTGAGCCACACCTTC.

The chain has TRBV27 and TRBJ2-1, with a possible D match to TRBD2 (6 bases). V lost 5 bases to trimming and J lost 8 bases, with 25 bases between them. Germline CDR1 and CDR2: MNHEY and SMNVEV (reference sequence). CDR3 length: 17 amino acids. The CDR3 spells CASSPKPHGSVQDEQFF. CDR3 DNA: TGTGCCAGCAGTCCTAAACCCCACGGGAGCGTTCAGGATGAGCAGTTCTTC.

V and J are TRBV11-2 and TRBJ2-1, with D perhaps TRBD1 (6 bases). Between the trimmed V and J ends, which lost 4 bases and 6 bases, there was a span of 16 bases. The CDR3 sequence is 15 residues long. The germline V gene encodes CDR1 SGHAT and CDR2 FQNNGV. DNA for the CDR3: TGTGCCAGCAGCTATTACAGGGTTGTCAGCAATGAGCAGTTCTTC. It is translated as CASSYYRVVSNEQFF.

The V gene is TRBV6-5, the J gene TRBJ1-1; D is possibly TRBD1 (6 bases). CDR1 is MNHEY and CDR2 is SVGAGI in the germline V gene. Trimming shortened V by 5 bases and J by 0 bases, and 13 bases separated the two germline ends. CDR3 length: 15 residues. The CDR3 region is CASSPRGGLNTEAFF. In DNA, the CDR3 is TGTGCCAGCAGTCCACGGGGGGGGCTGAACACTGAAGCTTTCTTT.